The source of this TCR beta chain is a study of cytomegalovirus exposure and HLA in healthy donors. This PCR relied on a set of 60 Vbeta primers and 13 Jbeta primers. TCRdb's table, derived via immunoSEQ multiplex PCR, lists solely in-frame clones and lacks some. The sample lists fewer than 250,000 clones, roughly 80% seen once, with roughly 2.1% in the top ten. Trimming at V came to 3 bases and at J to 5 bases, leaving 10 bases not matched to a gene. This CDR3 region has 15 residues. Germline V lookup: CDR1 SGDLS, CDR2 YYNGEE. The specimen sequenced was PBMCs. The chain joins TRBV9 to TRBJ1-2, with 7 bases that match TRBD1. The TCR comes from a woman aged 25 to 39 in good health and CMV-seropositive. CDR3 in DNA: TGTGCCAGCAGCGGTGAAGGGGGCCGGTCTTATGGCTACACCTTC. This translates into CASSGEGGRSYGYTF. The full variable domain, completed using reference TRBV9 and TRBJ1-2, is DSGVTQTPKHLITATGQRVTLRCSPRSGDLSVYWYQQSLDQGLQFLIQYYNGEERAKGNILERFSAQQFPDLHSELNLSSLELGDSALYFCASSGEGGRSYGYTFGSGTRLTVV.